This T cell receptor beta chain came from a study of neurological immune-mediated disorders. Study-level points and caveats: In HTLV-1-associated myelopathy, TCR clonal expansion was greatest, and in multiple sclerosis it was least, below healthy controls.

MiXCR, run by TCRdb on the 5' RACE reads, gives a single entry per CDR3 protein. The sample has 15,000 to 20,000 distinct CDR3 sequences, around 10% seen once. This clonotype was seen at least ten times. The antigen is unknown. Libraries from sorted cells used roughly 960,000 T cells (CD4+ or CD8+). Trimming removed 5 bases at V and 0 bases at J, with 12 bases between. Germline V gene data show CDR1 as SEHNR and CDR2 as FQNEAQ (reference sequence). This CDR3 comprises 15 residues. This clonotype was sampled from a woman between 50 and 59 years old in good health. The chain uses TRBV7-9 and TRBJ2-3; D uncertain. Sequencing was carried out using CD8+ T cells from blood. CDR3 nucleotides: TGTGCCAGCAGCCGGACGGCGGCCAGCACAGATACGCAGTATTTT. Its translation is CASSRTAASTDTQYF.